What follows are 20 T cell receptor beta chains derived from one specimen sequenced in a study of metastatic and nonmetastatic thyroid tumors. Thyroid surgery was preceded by no treatment in any patient. MiXCR was used by TCRdb to re-call the PCR reads. Of approximately 20,000 clones in the sample, approximately 22% were seen once. The sequenced sample consisted of tumor tissue. These receptors all stem from a male donor with papillary thyroid cancer or a benign thyroid nodule (not recorded which). Some clones in this sample may be carry-over from other donors' samples.

The rearrangement links TRBV30 to TRBJ1-6; D gene ambiguous. The CDR3 loop spans 13 amino acids. Germline V CDR1 and CDR2: GTSNPN, SVGIG (reference sequence). V lost 0 bases and J 7 bases, leaving 7 bases between the germline ends. In DNA form, the CDR3 reads TGTGCCTGGAGTGTTAATCCGAATTCACCCCTCCACTTT. Translating it yields CAWSVNPNSPLHF. The full variable domain, in which reference TRBV30 and TRBJ1-6 provide the parts outside the CDR3, is SQTIHQWPATLVQPVGSPLSLECTVEGTSNPNLYWYRQAAGRGLQLLFYSVGIGQISSEVPQNLSASRPQDRQFILSSKKLLLSDSGFYLCAWSVNPNSPLHFGNGTRLTVT.

This clone is medium-sized. V is TRBV6-1 and J is TRBJ2-7, with unresolved D. Germline lookup yields CDR1 MNHNS and CDR2 SASEGT. Trimming shortened V by 8 bases and J by 4 bases, and 15 bases separated the two germline ends. The CDR3 is 13 amino acids. The CDR3 loop is CASSSENFYEQYF. CDR3 sequence (DNA): TGTGCCAGCTCTTCGGAGAACTTTTACGAGCAGTACTTC.

The chain is built from TRBV11-2 and TRBJ2-1, with TRBD1 matching 8 bases. Germline V gives CDR1 SGHAT, CDR2 FQNNGV. The CDR3 extends over 15 amino acids. The trim removed 5 bases at V and 6 bases at J, leaving 9 bases unmatched. CDR3 nucleotides: TGTGCCAGCAGCCCACGACAGGGGTTGGGCAATGAGCAGTTCTTC. Translation gives CASSPRQGLGNEQFF.

This clone appeared many times. The V and J genes are TRBV4-1 and TRBJ1-6; D remains unclear. This CDR3 has 14 amino acids. Germline values: CDR1 MGHRA, CDR2 YSYEKL. With 1 base removed from V and 9 bases from J, the gap between germline ends came to 10 bases. In nucleotides, the CDR3 is TGCGCCAGCAGCCAAGCCACCCTGGTTTCACCCCTCCACTTT. Translating gives CASSQATLVSPLHF.

This clone was seen ten or more times. The CDR3 sequence is CASSEAGLNTGELFF. CDR3 DNA: TGCGCCAGCAGTGAAGCGGGACTCAACACCGGGGAGCTGTTTTTT. The chain combines TRBV10-1 with TRBJ2-2, with TRBD2 matching 7 bases. CDR1 and CDR2 from the germline V gene are WNHNN and SYGVQD (reference sequence). Trimming at V came to 3 bases and at J to 2 bases, leaving 3 bases not matched to a gene. The CDR3 extends over 15 amino acids.

At least ten counts were recorded for this clone. The genes are TRBV7-9 and TRBJ2-7; maybe TRBD2 (6 bases). This CDR3 comprises 18 residues. CDR1 and CDR2 (germline): SEHNR, FQNEAQ (reference sequence). The V and J ends lost 1 base and 4 bases respectively, with 23 bases between them. The CDR3 sequence is CASSLDFGGTDSVYEQYF. CDR3 coding DNA: TGTGCCAGCAGCTTAGATTTCGGTGGGACTGACAGCGTGTACGAGCAGTACTTC.

Comment on this clone: The junction differs from germline at one of its ends, possibly a read error. J is TRBJ2-1 and V is TRBV9; 7 bases line up with TRBD1. The CDR3 has 14 residues. The V gene's germline CDR1 is SGDLS and CDR2 YYNGEE. CDR3 nucleotide sequence: TGTGCCAGCAGCGTAGAGTTAGGGGGCAATGAGCAGTCCTTC. Protein sequence: CASSVELGGNEQSF.

V is TRBV5-1 and J is TRBJ2-2, with 8 bases aligning to TRBD2. There are 16 residues in the CDR3. With 0 bases clipped from V and 3 bases from J, the junction kept 4 bases outside the gene matches. Germline V lookup: CDR1 SGHRS, CDR2 YFSETQ. The CDR3 loop reads CASSLGAGVYTGELFF. CDR3 DNA: TGCGCCAGCAGCTTGGGAGCGGGAGTGTACACCGGGGAGCTGTTTTTT.

Turning to this clone: Since a much larger clone is just one base distant, this may be a read error. V gene TRBV5-1 combines with J gene TRBJ1-4; D not resolved. Trimming removed 0 bases at V and 1 base at J, with 10 bases between. Per germline, CDR1 SGHRS and CDR2 YFSETQ. The CDR3 length is 16 residues. CDR3 nucleotides: TGCGCCAGCAGCTTGGGACCCACCCAAACTAATGAAAAACTGTTTTTT. This translates into CASSLGPTQTNEKLFF. The variable domain in full, completed from reference TRBV5-1 and TRBJ1-4, reads KAGVTQTPRYLIKTRGQQVTLSCSPISGHRSVSWYQQTPGQGLQFLFEYFSETQRNKGNFPGRFSGRQFSNSRSEMNVSTLELGDSALYLCASSLGPTQTNEKLFFGSGTQLSVL.

This clone has a count of ten or more. This chain connects TRBV27 to TRBJ2-4; 7 nucleotides agree with TRBD2. In germline, CDR1 is MNHEY, CDR2 SMNVEV (reference sequence). The CDR3 is made up of 14 amino acids. The V and J ends lost 4 bases and 10 bases, in that order; junction bases with no gene match: 10. In DNA, the CDR3 is TGTGCCAGCAGTTCCCCTCGGGAGGCAGAGATTCAGTACTTC. Residues: CASSSPREAEIQYF.

This clone was seen many times. V usage is TRBV30 and J usage is TRBJ2-1; 7 bases align to TRBD2. Germline V gene data show CDR1 as GTSNPN and CDR2 as SVGIG (reference sequence). Trimming cost V 0 bases and J 5 bases; bases outside gene matches: 4. The CDR3 runs 14 residues. CDR3 nucleotides: TGTGCCTGGAGTGTATGGGCGGGGGACAATGAGCAGTTCTTC. Its translation: CAWSVWAGDNEQFF.

This clone was found a few times. The rearrangement uses TRBV27 and TRBJ1-2, with D perhaps TRBD1 (5 bases). The V end lost 8 bases, the J end lost 6 bases, and 19 bases lay between the germline ends. The V gene's germline CDR1 is MNHEY and CDR2 SMNVEV (reference sequence). The CDR3 extends over 14 amino acids. The CDR3 sequence: CASPAHGAGDGYTF. CDR3 sequence (DNA): TGTGCCAGCCCAGCCCATGGGGCGGGAGATGGCTACACCTTC.

In this sample, this clone turned up a few times. This sequence joins TRBV11-2 and TRBJ2-1; D is unresolved. This CDR3 has 16 amino acids. Germline lookup yields CDR1 SGHAT and CDR2 FQNNGV. Deletions cut 0 bases from V and 4 bases from J, with 13 bases between. Here the CDR3 DNA reads TGTGCCAGCAGCTTAGACAGGTCGATCTTTTACAATGAGCAGTTCTTC. Amino acid sequence: CASSLDRSIFYNEQFF.

V is TRBV19 and J is TRBJ2-2, with 9 bases that match TRBD1. Germline loops: CDR1 LNHDA, CDR2 SQIVND (reference sequence). This CDR3 is 16 amino acids long. With V trimmed by 3 bases and J by 6 bases, 8 bases remained unmatched. CDR3 region: CASSMLGTGLAGELFF. DNA for the CDR3: TGTGCCAGTAGTATGCTAGGGACAGGGCTGGCCGGGGAGCTGTTTTTT.

For this clone: This sequence may be a read error, since a much larger clone differs from it by one base. The genes are TRBV7-3 and TRBJ1-1, with D perhaps TRBD1 (6 bases). This CDR3 has 16 residues. From germline, CDR1 is SGHTA and CDR2 FQGTGA. V lost 5 bases to trimming and J lost 2 bases, with 18 bases between them. DNA of the CDR3: TGTGCCAGCAGCGCACAGGGAACGCGGATTAACACTGAAGCTTTCTTT. Translating gives CASSAQGTRINTEAFF. Supplemented by reference TRBV7-3 and TRBJ1-1, the full variable domain reads GAGVSQTPSNKVTEKGKYVELRCDPISGHTALYWYRQSLGQGPEFLIYFQGTGAADDSGLPNDRFFAVRPEGSVSTLKIQRTERGDSAVYLCASSAQGTRINTEAFFGQGTRLTVV.

This clone appeared many times. This rearrangement joins TRBV29-1 to TRBJ1-3; D not resolved. This CDR3 contains 13 residues. With 6 bases removed from V and 2 bases from J, the gap between germline ends came to 11 bases. Per germline, CDR1 SQVTM and CDR2 ANQGSEA. For the CDR3, the DNA is TGCAGCGTCCCGTCAGCTACTGGAAACACCATATATTTT. Its protein is CSVPSATGNTIYF.

This clone was counted many times. This sequence joins TRBV6-5 and TRBJ2-7; no clear D gene. From germline, CDR1 is MNHEY and CDR2 SVGAGI. The germline V and J ends were trimmed by 0 bases and 0 bases, with 9 bases remaining between them. CDR3 length: 15 residues. CDR3 sequence: CASSYSGLFSYEQYF. The CDR3, as DNA: TGTGCCAGCAGTTACTCTGGGCTGTTCTCCTACGAGCAGTACTTC.

This sequence joins TRBV11-3 and TRBJ2-2, with D unresolved. Germline V lookup: CDR1 SGHNT, CDR2 YENEEA. Trimming took off 1 base at V and 3 bases at J, with 12 bases between the two ends. This CDR3 spans 16 amino acids. The CDR3 bases are TGTGCCAGCAGCTTAGGACGCCGGCACTACACCGGGGAGCTGTTTTTT. Translating it yields CASSLGRRHYTGELFF.

In its sample, this clone was seen a few times. At one end the junction does not follow the germline gene, possibly because of a read error. The genes are TRBV19 and TRBJ2-2, with D perhaps given as TRBD1 or TRBD2 (5 bases each). The germline gives CDR1 LNHDA, CDR2 SQIVND (reference sequence). CDR3 length equals 13 residues. CDR3 bases: TGTGCCAGTAATACACAGGATATCGGGGATCTGTTTTTT. Its translation is CASNTQDIGDLFF.

In its sample, this clone was seen many times. The V gene is TRBV20-1, the J gene TRBJ1-2, with D possibly being TRBD1 (6 bases). Per germline, CDR1 DFQATT and CDR2 SNEGSKA (reference sequence). V lost 4 bases and J lost 7, with 25 bases in between. The CDR3 runs 16 residues. DNA of the CDR3: TGCAGTGCTACGCCAAGGACAGAGGCGTGGCGGGGTGGCTACACCTTC. Its protein is CSATPRTEAWRGGYTF.